This T cell receptor beta chain was sequenced in a study of CD8 T cells in Susac syndrome. About the study: There were Susac syndrome patients who were therapy-naive at blood draw, others on corticosteroids, and others on intravenous immunoglobulin alone.

This clonotype was recorded only once. Its antigen is not known. Study-wide points: Clonal expansion was not seen in any Susac syndrome CD4+ T cell repertoire.

CDR1 is DFQATT, CDR2 SNEGSKA, per germline (reference sequence). CDR3 size: 13 residues. Between the trimmed V and J ends, which lost 1 base and 5 bases, there was a span of 11 bases. Diagnostic criteria for definite or probable disease, in their recently defined form, were met by the patients with Susac syndrome. RNA, at about 0.45 to 1 ug, was reverse transcribed with random hexamers. The authors amplified TCR beta CDR3 across 54 Vbeta and 13 Jbeta using immunoSEQ multiplex PCR. MiXCR, run by TCRdb on the immunoSEQ multiplex PCR reads, gives a single entry per CDR3 protein. Of about 140,000 distinct CDR3 sequences listed, roughly 94% are singletons.

The receptor comes from a human donor with Susac syndrome. The sample was CD4+ T cells from PBMCs. The chain uses TRBV20-1 and TRBJ2-5; a possible D gene is TRBD1 (6 bases). Written as DNA, the CDR3 is TGCAGTGCTAGAGCAGGGGTGGGGGAGACCCAGTACTTC. It codes for CSARAGVGETQYF.